This T cell receptor beta chain is drawn from a study of glioma-infiltrating T cells after dendritic cell vaccination. Study in general: Autologous tumor lysate was loaded overnight onto monocyte-derived dendritic cells grown less than 8 days with IL-4 and GM-CSF.

The CDR3 has 15 amino acids. The germline V gene has CDR1 GTSNPN and CDR2 SVGIG (reference sequence). V lost 3 bases, J lost 5 bases, and 11 bases stayed unmatched. The protocol was immunoSEQ multiplex PCR, while the TCRdb copy is restricted to in-frame clones and leaves out a portion. The data show tens of thousands of clones, with 86% seen just once and approximately 15% held by the top ten. Only patients with spare fresh-frozen tumor and over two years of follow-up were included. Before vaccination, two weeks after the third vaccination, and at progression, PBMC were collected. This TCR was sampled from a human donor with glioblastoma. Sequences were derived from blood, sampled before dendritic cell vaccination. This chain links TRBV30 with TRBJ2-5; the match to TRBD2 covers 8 bases. The DNA for the CDR3 is TGTGCCTGGAGCCCCGGGGGGGCGGGTGTGGAGACCCAGTACTTC. This translates into CAWSPGGAGVETQYF. The whole variable domain, remainder taken from reference TRBV30 and TRBJ2-5, is SQTIHQWPATLVQPVGSPLSLECTVEGTSNPNLYWYRQAAGRGLQLLFYSVGIGQISSEVPQNLSASRPQDRQFILSSKKLLLSDSGFYLCAWSPGGAGVETQYFGPGTRLLVL.